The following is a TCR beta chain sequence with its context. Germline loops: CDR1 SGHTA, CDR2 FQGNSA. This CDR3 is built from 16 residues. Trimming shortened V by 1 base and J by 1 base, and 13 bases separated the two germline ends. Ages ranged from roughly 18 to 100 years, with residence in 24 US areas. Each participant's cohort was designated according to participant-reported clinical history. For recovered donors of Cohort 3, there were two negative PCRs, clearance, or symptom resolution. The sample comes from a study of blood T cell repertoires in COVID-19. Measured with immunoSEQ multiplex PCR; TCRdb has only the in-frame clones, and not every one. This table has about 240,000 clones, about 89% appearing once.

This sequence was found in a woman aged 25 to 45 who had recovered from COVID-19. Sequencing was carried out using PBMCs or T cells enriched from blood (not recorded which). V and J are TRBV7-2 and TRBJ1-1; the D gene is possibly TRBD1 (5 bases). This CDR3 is CASSLGGDRGNTEAFF. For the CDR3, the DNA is TGTGCCAGCAGCTTAGGGGGGGACCGGGGGAACACTGAAGCTTTCTTT.